This entry is about one T cell receptor (beta chain). The specificity of this receptor is unknown. The input lacks base qualities; no much larger clone sits a single base away. Preparation of the library involved the immunoSEQ multiplex PCR assay. A mixture of 60 forward primers for TCR Vbeta segments and 13 reverse primers for TCR Jbeta segments was used in the multiplex PCR. The CDR3 region of rearranged TCR beta genes was amplified from genomic DNA by a multiplex PCR assay. The Illumina HiSeq System was used to sequence the amplified TCR beta libraries as 87-base-pair reads. As for the authors' bioinformatics: A later analysis counted tens of millions of unique TCR beta chains across the 650 to 700 repertoires, and around 9.9 million of these chains were shared by at least two donors. Raw reads were error-corrected and collapsed into unique sequences with a nearest-neighbor algorithm that merged closely related sequences to remove PCR and sequencing errors. CDR3 sequences were aligned to IMGT reference sequences to assign V, D and J gene segments. For a sequence to be retained, a match of at least six nucleotides was required to both a V gene segment and a J gene segment. A rearrangement was called productive if the CDR3 had no stop codons and remained in frame with V and J, and every other rearrangement was called non-productive. CDR3 was defined by IMGT convention, running from the second conserved V-encoded cysteine to the conserved J-encoded phenylalanine. In an earlier analysis of roughly 580 of the donors, sequences lacking an unambiguous match to a single V gene segment were excluded. In an earlier analysis of 587 of the donors, a V segment was called functional when productive rearrangements were above 56.7%, and segregating when the standard deviation between donors exceeded 5%. A statistical classification framework was built to diagnose cytomegalovirus status from the catalog of TCR beta chain sequences. In a later analysis, TCR nucleotide sequences were compared against IMGT/GENE-DB human TR gene sequences so that V and J genes could be assigned. A later analysis assigned CDR3 sequences and most-parsimonious VDJ recombination scenarios with the TCRdist pipeline. In a later analysis, every TCR beta chain was defined by the combination of its CDR3 amino acid sequence and its V-gene family, and reads without a unique V-gene family were dropped. In a later analysis, several hundred highly shared, low-generation-probability nucleotide sequences were removed to address suspected cross-contamination and a sequencing artifact. In a later analysis, a clonal expansion index was calculated for each public chain from normalized within-repertoire ranks of inferred template counts. Generation probabilities in a later analysis came from a VDJ recombination model fitted to out-of-frame rearrangements, and those results were checked against IGoR. Hypergeometric tests were used in a later analysis to score TCR-TCR, TCR-HLA and TCR-CMV co-occurrence, with a repertoire-size bias correction applied to the TCR pairs. To estimate false discovery rates, a later analysis permuted the HLA or CMV assignments 20 times. In a later analysis, co-occurring TCRs were grouped using DBSCAN, with TCRdist sequence similarity added in when clustering inside HLA-allele-positive subsets. Repertoires with fewer than 30,000 or more than 120,000 public chains, plus five repertoires with anomalous nucleotide sharing, were excluded from co-occurrence clustering. TCRdb provides this immuneACCESS table in a form limited to in-frame rearrangements. Some clones are lacking; in checked studies, under half of them reflect an unresolved V gene, and why the rest are absent is not known. From that table come the V and J calls and clone size; the DNA was used to work out D and trimming. The sample table holds under 150,000 clones, of which about 75% were seen once. The top ten hold 3.9% of the sample.

This specimen belongs to a study of cytomegalovirus exposure and HLA in healthy donors (dated by TCRdb to 2016 to 2017). For the study in its entirety: In an earlier analysis of some 610 of the donors, 276 Gb of sequence data and just under 120 million unique TCR beta sequences from 180 million or so T cells were reported. An early release covering some 640 HLA-typed donors comprised around 300 gigabases of sequencing data and approximately 85 million unique TCR sequences. Of the roughly 400 genotyped donors, approximately 81% were placed in the genetic ancestry cluster associated with self-reported Caucasian donors. The study was designed to test whether signatures of past pathogen exposure could be identified by cataloging public T cell receptors. Using immunosequencing, the study profiled T cell repertoires from 640 or so subjects and related those repertoires to cytomegalovirus serostatus. A separate validation cohort of roughly 120 different subjects was used in addition to the roughly 640-subject first cohort. The study combined high-throughput TCR immunosequencing, statistical association of individual TCRs with disease status, and machine learning to predict cytomegalovirus infection status. A later analysis re-analyzed previously published TCR beta repertoires from 500 to 700 donors and added high-resolution HLA genotyping to study TCR occurrence patterns. Rather than using new phenotypic data, the later analysis identified candidate immune exposures from TCR beta sequences and from how often those sequences occurred across donors. In an earlier analysis of several hundred of the donors, high-throughput TCR beta sequencing was used to judge whether each TCR beta V gene segment behaved as functional or pseudogenic. Alongside the repertoire data, information on donor age, sex, ethnicity and CMV serostatus was compiled. A later genetic analysis took genome-wide SNP genotypes for 398 of the 666 donors and used that subset as a discovery cohort. Every discovery cohort repertoire had been produced on one sequencing platform. Class I and class II HLA loci were covered by the typing at four-digit resolution. The number of donors typed differed by locus, with about 629-640 for A, B, C, DRB1 and DQB1, 522 for DQA1, about 610 for DPA1, and 450 to 480 for DPB1. Because of strong linkage in the cohort, roughly five DR-DQ haplotypes were treated as single units for association and clustering. Among almost 400 genotyped donors of the cohort, an average of approximately 250,000 unique TCR beta nucleotide sequences were sequenced per donor, about a sixth of them non-productive. What the research found in general, with its limitations: An earlier analysis of 587 of the donors showed that most TCR beta V segments appeared in productive rearrangements either about 87% or about 30% of the time, which broadly matched IMGT annotations. Three of the identified cytomegalovirus-associated TCR beta chains were confirmed in vitro to be specific for cytomegalovirus antigens. Because some donors lacked HLA typing at each locus, the association tests relied only on the typed subset. Only TCR beta chains were sequenced in this cohort, and the absence of alpha or paired-chain data limited detectable features. A cluster of highly shared sequence variants was judged likely to be a technical artifact of the sequencing pipeline. When HLA alleles, especially DR and DQ, strongly co-occurred, TCR associations were difficult to assign to individual alleles. The presence/absence analyses assumed that sequencing depth was roughly uniform across donors, and that assumption may not be true. Because the 87-base-pair reads could not distinguish some IMGT-functional V segments, including TRBV6-2 and TRBV6-3, those segments were excluded. The only immune exposure information available for the cohort was CMV serostatus. A further reported finding was that TCR beta sequences accurately predicted the HLA-A and HLA-B alleles for most subjects in the first cohort. Compared with the 666-donor mean, donors in an Asian-associated ancestry cluster had fewer N-insertions in productive TCRs, according to a later genetic analysis. A later analysis found that most CMV-associated TCR beta chains appeared HLA-restricted, with HLA associations seemingly driven largely by CMV exposure. According to a later analysis, parvovirus B19, influenza, CMV and Epstein-Barr virus appeared linked to several top co-occurrence clusters. The study listed 164 TCR beta chains as associated with cytomegalovirus. Most TCR sequences were seen in very few donors, while some public TCRs were found in many individuals. In both the original and validation cohorts, the classifier was reported to diagnose cytomegalovirus status with high specificity and sensitivity. V-gene and J-gene trimming of TCR beta chains was associated with a missense DCLRE1C variant in a later genetic analysis, and the association was replicated in an independent cohort. A later analysis found that HLA-associated TCR beta chains were more clonally expanded and had lower generation probabilities than equally common non-associated chains. Specific HLA alleles were associated with 18,000 or so TCR beta sequences at a false discovery rate of 0.05 in a later analysis. Seventeen rarely observed V segments, including chromosome 9 orphons, were excluded from the earlier analysis of several hundred of the donors because counts were too low. Linkage disequilibrium might explain the correlated functional status among segregating V segments, but an unknown experimental factor could not be excluded. A later analysis found that TCR association rates varied across HLA loci, with DRB1 alleles showing the most associated TCRs and HLA-C alleles the fewest. The authors suggested that the approach could potentially be extended to other disease states and immunological phenotypes.

Taken from the germline V gene, the CDR1 and CDR2 loops are SGHVS and FQNEAQ. From the cysteine through the phenylalanine, the CDR3 covers 13 amino acids. The only DNA kept is the CDR3, 39 bases in frame from the first base. The V end loses 8 bases and the J end loses 7 bases, and a stretch of 15 bases separates them. The cohort comprised approximately 700 healthy bone marrow donors. All cohort members were sampled while nominally healthy, although unrecorded immune exposures were likely present. The donor was CMV seronegative and belonged to the group of under 400 seronegative cohort members. A peripheral blood sample was provided by each donor, and peripheral blood mononuclear cells were used for TCR beta sequencing. The Qiagen DNeasy Blood Extraction Kit was used to extract genomic DNA from the blood cell samples.

The sample consisted of PBMCs. The receptor chain draws on TRBV7-8 and TRBJ2-1; TRBD2 might be the D gene, on 6 matching bases. This sequence was found in a man younger than 35 in good health and CMV-seronegative. The CDR3 corresponds to CASGLSGWNEQFF. The nucleotides read TGTGCCAGCGGGCTTAGCGGCTGGAATGAGCAGTTCTTC.